These 10 T cell receptor beta chains share one sample of origin, sequenced in a study of T cells after posttransplantation cyclophosphamide. TCRdb's table, derived via immunoSEQ multiplex PCR, lists solely in-frame clones and lacks some. This sample has about 32,000 clones, with 85% to 90% found just once. Sequencing input: PBMCs. Receptors were obtained from a woman aged 40 to 50 with a blood cancer, CMV-positive, and with a related stem cell donor.

This chain connects TRBV6-5 to TRBJ2-3; D possibly corresponds to TRBD1 (6 bases). V was trimmed by 2 bases and J by 4 bases, leaving 7 bases between them. The germline V gene encodes CDR1 MNHEY and CDR2 SVGAGI. The CDR3 covers 13 residues. For the CDR3, the DNA is TGTGCCAGCAGTTACGGGGGCGCAGATACGCAGTATTTT. As protein: CASSYGGADTQYF.

This rearrangement joins TRBV4-3 to TRBJ2-5, with D unclear. CDR1 LGHNA and CDR2 YSLEER come from the germline V gene. The CDR3 has 12 amino acids. With 0 bases removed from V and 5 bases from J, the gap between germline ends came to 4 bases. In DNA, the CDR3 is TGCGCCAGCAGCCAAGATCGGGAGACCCAGTACTTC. It encodes CASSQDRETQYF.

This clone has only a few counts. This chain uses TRBV10-3 with TRBJ2-7, with D possibly being TRBD2 (6 bases). V was cut by 10 bases and J by 3 bases, with 16 bases left in between. This CDR3 contains 13 residues. CDR1 ENHRY and CDR2 SYGVKD come from the germline V gene. The CDR3 DNA follows: TGTGCCACCTCGGACTATCGGAGCTACGAGCAGTACTTC. Amino acids: CATSDYRSYEQYF.

The chain combines TRBV19 with TRBJ2-3; D unclear. Germline V CDR1 and CDR2: LNHDA, SQIVND (reference sequence). With 2 bases removed from V and 1 base from J, the gap between germline ends came to 19 bases. The CDR3 loop spans 18 amino acids. CDR3 loop: CASSIQARKHLGTDTQYF. CDR3 nucleotide sequence: TGTGCCAGTAGTATACAGGCCCGAAAACATCTGGGCACAGATACGCAGTATTTT.

The V and J genes are TRBV7-9 and TRBJ1-2; TRBD1 agrees at 12 bases. This CDR3 comprises 16 residues. V was pared by 0 bases and J by 8 bases, with 7 bases of the junction left unmatched. CDR1 and CDR2 (germline): SEHNR, FQNEAQ (reference sequence). CDR3 coding DNA: TGTGCCAGCAGCTTAGCACCGGGACAGGGGGCGCGAGGCTACACCTTC. Translated, it gives CASSLAPGQGARGYTF. Based on the CDR3 plus reference TRBV7-9 and TRBJ1-2, the full variable domain is DTGVSQNPRHKITKRGQNVTFRCDPISEHNRLYWYRQTLGQGPEFLTYFQNEAQLEKSRLLSDRFSAERPKGSFSTLEIQRTEQGDSAMYLCASSLAPGQGARGYTFGSGTRLTVV.

The rearrangement joins TRBV27 to TRBJ2-2, with unresolved D. V lost 4 bases and J 1 base, leaving 10 bases between the germline ends. Germline V lookup: CDR1 MNHEY, CDR2 SMNVEV (reference sequence). The CDR3 is made up of 15 amino acids. CDR3 protein: CASSYLPRNTGELFF. The CDR3 DNA follows: TGTGCCAGCAGTTATCTACCTAGGAACACCGGGGAGCTGTTTTTT.

The chain recombines TRBV29-1 with TRBJ2-1; D may be TRBD2 (6 bases). Trimming removed 6 bases at V and 5 bases at J, with 11 bases between. CDR3 length: 12 amino acids. Germline V gene data show CDR1 as SQVTM and CDR2 as ANQGSEA. In nucleotides, the CDR3 is TGCAGCGTCGGGAGTGTGCACAATGAGCAGTTCTTC. The encoded protein is CSVGSVHNEQFF.

The rearrangement joins TRBV7-2 to TRBJ1-2, with a weak D call TRBD1 (5 bases). V gave up 1 base and J gave up 6 bases, with 12 bases separating them. Per the germline V gene, CDR1 is SGHTA and CDR2 is FQGNSA. This CDR3 contains 14 residues. CDR3 amino acids: CASSLGPGNDGYTF. CDR3 sequence (DNA): TGTGCCAGCAGCTTAGGCCCAGGGAACGATGGCTACACCTTC.

The J gene is TRBJ2-1, the V gene TRBV27, with D possibly TRBD1 on 7 matching bases. Germline loops: CDR1 MNHEY, CDR2 SMNVEV (reference sequence). The V and J ends lost 6 bases and 2 bases respectively, with 17 bases between them. CDR3 length equals 16 residues. CDR3 nucleotides: TGTGCCAGCAGCCCAGGGGGACTCACCACCTACAATGAGCAGTTCTTC. This translates into CASSPGGLTTYNEQFF.

V usage is TRBV10-3 and J usage is TRBJ2-5; no reliable D call. CDR1 and CDR2 (germline): ENHRY, SYGVKD. V was cut by 0 bases and J by 2 bases, with 10 bases left in between. The length of the CDR3 is 15 residues. This CDR3 is CAISESVQAQETQYF. As DNA, the CDR3 is TGTGCCATCAGTGAGTCGGTTCAGGCTCAAGAGACCCAGTACTTC.